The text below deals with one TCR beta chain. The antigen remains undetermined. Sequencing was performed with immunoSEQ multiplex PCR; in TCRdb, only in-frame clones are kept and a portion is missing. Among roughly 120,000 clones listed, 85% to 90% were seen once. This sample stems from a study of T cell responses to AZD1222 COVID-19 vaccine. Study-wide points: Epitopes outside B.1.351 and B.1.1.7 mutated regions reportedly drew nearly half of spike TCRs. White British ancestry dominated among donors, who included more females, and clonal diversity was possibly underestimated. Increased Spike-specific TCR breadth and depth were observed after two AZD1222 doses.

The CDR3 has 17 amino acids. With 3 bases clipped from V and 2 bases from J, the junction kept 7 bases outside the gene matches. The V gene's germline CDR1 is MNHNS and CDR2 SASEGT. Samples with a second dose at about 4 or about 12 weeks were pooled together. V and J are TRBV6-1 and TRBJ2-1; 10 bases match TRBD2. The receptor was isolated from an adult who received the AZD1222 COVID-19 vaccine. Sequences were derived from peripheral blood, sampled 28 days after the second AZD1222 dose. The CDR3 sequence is CASSDLSGRSTYNEQFF. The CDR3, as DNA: TGTGCCAGCAGTGACCTTAGCGGGAGGTCCACCTACAATGAGCAGTTCTTC.